This T cell receptor (beta chain) was recovered during a study of blood T cell repertoires in COVID-19. Study summary: Specimens from acute and convalescent COVID-19 originated in the United States, Italy and Spain. PBMCs, B-cell-depleted T cells, or T cells were the source of the cDNA or gDNA that made up the material.

As originally analysed: Amplification from reference gene primers served as the basis for estimated nucleated cell counts. Some clones are missing from TCRdb's copy, which holds only in-frame ones; the method was immunoSEQ multiplex PCR. V and J calls and clone size are as listed in that table; D and trimming were resolved from the DNA. The table has about 120,000 clones, about 85% seen once. The clonotype was recovered from a man in his 60s with acute or convalescent COVID-19. Specimen: peripheral blood.

In DNA, the CDR3 is TGTGCCAGCAGCTCCGGACAGGGGAACACTGAAGCTTTCTTT. Protein product: CASSSGQGNTEAFF. The V gene is TRBV6-5, the J gene TRBJ1-1; 8 bases are a match to TRBD1. The junction had 4 bases not matched to a gene; V was cut back by 6 bases and J by 1 base. Germline CDR1 and CDR2: MNHEY and SVGAGI. CDR3 length: 14 amino acids.